What follows is one T cell receptor (beta chain) and its context. The method was immunoSEQ multiplex PCR; TCRdb's version includes in-frame clones alone and lacks a portion of them. This sample has approximately 150,000 clones, with roughly nine tenths found just once. This CDR3 is built from 19 residues. The J segment lost 9 bases and the V segment lost 4 bases, leaving 16 bases of the junction unmatched. Germline CDR1 KGHDR, CDR2 SFDVKD. The data were obtained in a study of T cell responses to AZD1222 COVID-19 vaccine. The source material was peripheral blood, sampled on day 0 of MenACWY control vaccination. The chain employs TRBV24-1 and TRBJ2-1, with 14 positions matching TRBD2. This clonotype originated in an adult in good health. The CDR3 bases are TGTGCCACCAGTGAGCTCCGAGGGACTAGCGGGAGAGGCGGGAGTGAGCAGTTCTTC. It codes for CATSELRGTSGRGGSEQFF.